The source of this T cell receptor (beta chain) is a study of early stage breast cancer tumors. Study-level points and caveats: Bulk DNA sequencing of unsorted cells missed chain pairing and markers.

The CDR3 is made up of 16 amino acids. Trimming shortened V by 4 bases and J by 2 bases, and 14 bases separated the two germline ends. On this clone: Its specificity is not known.

Here immunoSEQ multiplex PCR was the method, and the copy in TCRdb shows in-frame clones only, minus some. The table shows 8,500 to 10,000 clones, with 71% occurring only once. This rearrangement joins TRBV23-1 to TRBJ1-4, with D unclear. TRBV23-1 is an ORF for which the function is uncertain. Sequences were obtained from normal breast tissue next to the tumor. The sequence was obtained from a person aged 55 to 75 with breast cancer. CDR3 DNA: TGCGCCAGCAGTCGGCGCGGTGGGTTCACTAATGAAAAACTGTTTTTT. Its translation is CASSRRGGFTNEKLFF.